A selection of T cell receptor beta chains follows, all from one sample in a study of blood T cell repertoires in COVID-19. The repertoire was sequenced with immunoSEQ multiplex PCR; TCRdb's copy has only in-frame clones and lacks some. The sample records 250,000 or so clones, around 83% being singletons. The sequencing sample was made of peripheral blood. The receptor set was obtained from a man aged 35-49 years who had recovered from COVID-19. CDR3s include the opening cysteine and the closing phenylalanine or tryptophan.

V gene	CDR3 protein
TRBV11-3	CASSLGAYLGAGELFF
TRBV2	CASSLRTGKYEQYF
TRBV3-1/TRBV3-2	CASNHRSGRAAETQYF
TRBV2	CASSEGRARETQYF
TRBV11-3	CASSLQGGAQHF
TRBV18	CASSPGTGRSKAFF
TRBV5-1	CASSRGQGGYEQYF
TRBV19	CASSIDLLDGLEAFF
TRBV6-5	CASRRDGTNQPQHF
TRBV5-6	CASSWGQGRGGYTF
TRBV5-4	CASSLEGGSETQYF
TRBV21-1	CASTPTPSQITLNEQFF
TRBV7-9	CASSLDLINSPLHF
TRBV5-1	CASSLYGTENTEAFF
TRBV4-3	CASSQTGGLAEAFF
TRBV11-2	CASSLYGDSYEQYF
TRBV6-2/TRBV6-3	CASSYPTGGSGANVLTF
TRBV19	CASSIGGWDGYTF
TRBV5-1	CASSLEQVRFTDTQYF
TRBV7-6	CASSPGLAGVYEQYF
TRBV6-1	CASSELGGTGELFF
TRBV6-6	CASSYPTSGSTDTQYF
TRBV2	CASRTGGFDTQYF
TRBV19	CASSIPGGDSPLHF
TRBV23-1	CASSQSTGSPLHF
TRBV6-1	CASSEVGRGYEQYF
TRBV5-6	CASSLGASKFEQYF
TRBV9	CASSVAGGPMAGELFF
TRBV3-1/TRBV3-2	CASSSRGLLLAGVYF
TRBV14	CASSRTGIHGYTF
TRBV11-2	CASSLGIRGRTEAFF
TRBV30	CAWSVRGADEQYF
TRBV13	CASSRRNTDTQYF
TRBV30	CAWSVRRRTNEKLFF
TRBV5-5	CASSLTGVGDQPQHF
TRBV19	CASRPGLGGDNEQFF
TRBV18	CASSPGSGETQYF
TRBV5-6	CASSLQSTYGYTF
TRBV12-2	CASRLGGQGGGYTF